Listed below are T cell receptor beta chains from one sample, sequenced in a study of Ad26.COV2.S vaccination and SARS-CoV-2 variants. Assay: immunoSEQ multiplex PCR; the TCRdb copy retains only in-frame clones and omits some. The sample consists of 500,000 or so clones, 89% of them appearing once. The specimen was peripheral blood, collected in a trial of Ad26.COV2.S vaccine versus placebo. These receptor sequences come from a person aged 18 to 59 who received the Ad26.COV2.S COVID-19 vaccine or a placebo. CDR3s include the opening cysteine and the closing phenylalanine or tryptophan. Fields, in order: V gene, clone size, J gene, D gene, CDR3 protein, CDR3 DNA. D genes are given only for firm matches. Only part of the rows carry a size: once, few, many, or a class if the clone is expanded.

TRBV18	-	TRBJ2-1	TRBD1	CASSPQMAGGYNEQFF	TGTGCCAGCTCACCACAGATGGCAGGGGGTTACAATGAGCAGTTCTTC
TRBV27	-	TRBJ2-2	-	CASSWGTGELFF	TGTGCCAGCAGCTGGGGCACCGGGGAGCTGTTTTTT
TRBV10-3	-	TRBJ2-3	TRBD1	CATGQGDTQYF	TGTGCCACGGGACAGGGGGATACGCAGTATTTT
TRBV11-2	-	TRBJ2-7	TRBD1	CASSLAPGTGLYEQYF	TGTGCCAGCAGCTTAGCTCCCGGGACAGGGTTGTACGAGCAGTACTTC
TRBV11-2	-	TRBJ1-1	-	CASSLSGPVGFF	TGTGCCAGCAGCTTATCGGGGCCGGTAGGTTTCTTT
TRBV19	-	TRBJ2-2	-	CASSIEGNTGELFF	TGTGCCAGTAGTATTGAGGGGAACACCGGGGAGCTGTTTTTT
TRBV11-2	-	TRBJ2-1	TRBD2	CASSSLQSGRKFF	TGTGCCAGCAGCTCACTCCAGAGCGGGAGGAAGTTCTTC
TRBV3-1/TRBV3-2	-	TRBJ2-5	TRBD2	CASSRLGGDSGTQYF	TGTGCCAGCAGCCGCCTCGGGGGGGACTCCGGGACCCAGTACTTC
TRBV6-6	-	TRBJ1-3	-	CASSSPGSSGNTIYF	TGTGCCAGCAGTTCCCCCGGGAGCTCTGGAAACACCATATATTTT
TRBV6-7	-	TRBJ1-5	-	CASSYESNQPQHF	TGTGCCAGCAGTTACGAATCCAATCAGCCCCAGCATTTT
TRBV19	-	TRBJ1-1	-	CASSIQAATEAFF	TGTGCCAGTAGTATACAGGCAGCGACTGAAGCTTTCTTT
TRBV2	once	TRBJ1-1	-	CASSNRDRTEAFF	TGTGCCAGCAGTAACAGGGATCGCACTGAAGCTTTCTTT
TRBV11-2	few	TRBJ2-1	TRBD2	CASTLAGLAGVGEQFF	TGTGCCAGCACCTTAGCCGGACTAGCGGGAGTCGGGGAGCAGTTCTTC
TRBV6-6	-	TRBJ1-2	-	CASSYRDKVNYGYTF	TGTGCCAGCAGTTATCGGGACAAAGTAAACTATGGCTACACCTTC
TRBV25-1	-	TRBJ1-2	TRBD1	CASSESLTGTYGYTF	TGTGCCAGCAGTGAATCCCTGACAGGGACCTATGGCTACACCTTC
TRBV11-3	-	TRBJ1-2	-	CASSSVLHGTVYGYTF	TGTGCCAGCAGCTCTGTCTTGCATGGGACCGTCTATGGCTACACCTTC
TRBV6-5	-	TRBJ2-3	-	CASSFDRTSTDTQYF	TGTGCCAGCAGCTTCGACAGGACAAGCACAGATACGCAGTATTTT
TRBV7-2	-	TRBJ2-5	TRBD1	CASSYRPGQHQETQYF	TGTGCCAGCAGCTACCGTCCGGGACAGCACCAAGAGACCCAGTACTTC
TRBV4-1	-	TRBJ2-3	TRBD1	CASRSIDRVHTQYF	TGCGCCAGCAGAAGCATAGACAGGGTTCATACGCAGTATTTT
TRBV18	-	TRBJ1-3	TRBD1	CASSPTGVSGNTIYF	TGTGCCAGCTCTCCTACAGGGGTCTCTGGAAACACCATATATTTT
TRBV19	-	TRBJ2-1	TRBD2	CASTQLARSYNEQFF	TGTGCCAGTACCCAACTAGCGCGGTCCTACAATGAGCAGTTCTTC
TRBV2	-	TRBJ1-3	-	CASKRAGNTIYF	TGTGCCAGCAAAAGGGCCGGAAACACCATATATTTT
TRBV4-3	-	TRBJ1-1	-	CASGPSRGMNTEAFF	TGCGCCAGCGGCCCCTCCCGGGGAATGAACACTGAAGCTTTCTTT
TRBV27	-	TRBJ2-3	-	CASSFLAGRIDTQYF	TGTGCCAGCAGTTTCTTAGCCGGGCGGATAGATACGCAGTATTTT
TRBV28	few	TRBJ1-5	TRBD1	CASSSAYRGNQPQHF	TGTGCCAGCAGTTCCGCATACAGGGGAAATCAGCCCCAGCATTTT
TRBV7-9	-	TRBJ1-1	-	CASSLRGYTEAFF	TGTGCCAGCAGCTTAAGGGGTTACACTGAAGCTTTCTTT
TRBV7-9	few	TRBJ1-2	TRBD1	CASRRTGLDGYTF	TGTGCCAGCAGGCGGACAGGGTTGGATGGCTACACCTTC
TRBV2	-	TRBJ1-2	-	CASSRQPSLSGYTF	TGTGCCAGCAGTCGACAGCCCTCACTAAGTGGCTACACCTTC
TRBV7-6	-	TRBJ1-6	-	CASSLAGVDRPLHF	TGTGCCAGCAGCTTAGCTGGGGTGGACCGACCCCTCCACTTT
TRBV5-1	few	TRBJ2-3	TRBD2	CASSWSGGGADTQYF	TGCGCCAGCAGCTGGAGTGGTGGGGGGGCAGATACGCAGTATTTT
TRBV7-2	-	TRBJ2-5	TRBD1	CASSLDRGRETQYF	TGTGCCAGCAGCTTAGACAGGGGGCGGGAGACCCAGTACTTC
TRBV7-2	once	TRBJ2-5	-	CASSYQGGGGETQYF	TGTGCCAGCAGTTACCAGGGGGGGGGAGGAGAGACCCAGTACTTC
TRBV5-1	-	TRBJ2-5	-	CASSSLIGRFGIETQYF	TGCGCCAGCAGCTCACTGATCGGTAGATTTGGGATTGAGACCCAGTACTTC
TRBV28	-	TRBJ1-6	TRBD1	CASSLTGADGSPLHF	TGTGCCAGCAGTTTAACAGGGGCTGATGGGTCACCCCTCCACTTT
TRBV10-3	once	TRBJ2-1	TRBD1	CAISDWTGVNNEQFF	TGTGCCATCAGTGACTGGACAGGGGTCAACAATGAGCAGTTCTTC
TRBV12-3/TRBV12-4	-	TRBJ1-1	-	CASSLGHNTEAFF	TGTGCCAGCAGTTTAGGCCACAACACTGAAGCTTTCTTT
TRBV2	-	TRBJ1-3	-	CASNEISGNTIYF	TGTGCCAGCAACGAAATTTCTGGAAACACCATATATTTT
TRBV6-6	-	TRBJ2-5	-	CASSYGYGTGTQYF	TGTGCCAGCAGTTATGGGTATGGCACAGGGACCCAGTACTTC
TRBV10-3	-	TRBJ1-1	-	CAISDPTRGLNTEAFF	TGTGCCATCAGTGATCCCACGAGGGGCCTGAACACTGAAGCTTTCTTT
TRBV21-1	-	TRBJ2-2	-	CASSKAAGRYTSGRVAGELFF	TGTGCCAGCAGCAAAGCGGCAGGGCGATATACTAGCGGGAGGGTGGCCGGGGAGCTGTTTTTT
TRBV5-1	-	TRBJ1-2	TRBD1	CASSPRTGGLLTLIDGYTF	TGCGCCAGCAGCCCCCGGACAGGGGGCTTACTGACTCTGATCGATGGCTACACCTTC
TRBV28	few	TRBJ2-1	-	CASRWGSSYNEQFF	TGTGCCAGCAGGTGGGGGAGCTCCTACAATGAGCAGTTCTTC
TRBV6-5	-	TRBJ2-1	-	CASSSVRPNEQFF	TGTGCCAGCAGTTCCGTGCGCCCCAATGAGCAGTTCTTC
TRBV2	-	TRBJ2-1	TRBD1	CASSLGQGWHNEQFF	TGTGCCAGCAGCTTAGGACAGGGGTGGCACAATGAGCAGTTCTTC
TRBV28	-	TRBJ1-6	-	CASSPYQVYNSPLHF	TGTGCCAGCAGCCCCTACCAGGTGTATAATTCACCCCTCCACTTT
TRBV29-1	-	TRBJ2-5	-	CSVGTRGEETQYF	TGCAGCGTTGGCACGAGGGGTGAAGAGACCCAGTACTTC
TRBV19	-	TRBJ2-5	TRBD2	CASSIGRTSGGETQYF	TGTGCCAGTAGTATAGGCCGGACTAGCGGGGGAGAGACCCAGTACTTC
TRBV5-1	-	TRBJ1-2	TRBD1	CASSLGTGVYGYTF	TGCGCCAGCAGCTTGGGGACAGGGGTCTATGGCTACACCTTC
TRBV27	-	TRBJ1-5	-	CASRGRINQPQHF	TGTGCCAGCAGGGGACGGATCAATCAGCCCCAGCATTTT
TRBV30	-	TRBJ2-3	-	CAWGGPTSTDTQYF	TGTGCCTGGGGGGGACCGACGAGCACAGATACGCAGTATTTT
TRBV30	-	TRBJ2-1	-	CAWNVDRYNEQFF	TGTGCCTGGAATGTGGACAGATACAATGAGCAGTTCTTC
TRBV6-5	-	TRBJ1-1	-	CASIYPGRGAQAFF	TGTGCCAGCATCTACCCCGGTAGAGGGGCCCAAGCTTTCTTT
TRBV19	-	TRBJ2-2	-	CASHRAVGRGNTGELFF	TGTGCCAGCCATCGGGCGGTCGGCAGGGGGAACACCGGGGAGCTGTTTTTT
TRBV5-5	-	TRBJ2-1	-	CASSLVHSLYNEQFF	TGTGCCAGCAGCTTGGTTCATAGCCTTTACAATGAGCAGTTCTTC
TRBV7-2	-	TRBJ1-1	-	CASSLDYGGNTEAFF	TGTGCCAGCAGCTTAGACTATGGCGGGAACACTGAAGCTTTCTTT